Shown below are 28 T cell receptor beta chains from a single sample sequenced in a study of cytomegalovirus exposure and HLA in healthy donors. Clones were sequenced by immunoSEQ multiplex PCR, and TCRdb holds only the in-frame ones, with some missing. The data show 130,000 or so clones, about 88% seen once. Sequencing used PBMCs. The receptors derive from a woman aged 18-35 years in good health and CMV-seropositive.

V gene TRBV4-1 combines with J gene TRBJ2-1; D is perhaps TRBD2 (6 bases). Germline CDR1 and CDR2: MGHRA and YSYEKL. The CDR3 totals 16 residues. The V and J ends lost 1 base and 8 bases respectively, with 18 bases between them. The CDR3 DNA follows: TGCGCCAGCAGCCAAGGTTTGGAGGGGAGATCGTATGAGCAGTTCTTC. Translation gives CASSQGLEGRSYEQFF.

The chain is built from TRBV4-1 and TRBJ2-3, with 7 positions matching TRBD2. V was pared by 8 bases and J by 1 base, with 0 bases of the junction left unmatched. The CDR3 is made up of 12 amino acids. Germline CDR1 MGHRA, CDR2 YSYEKL. This CDR3 reads CASAGGTDTQYF. The CDR3 region has the DNA TGCGCCAGCGCGGGGGGCACAGATACGCAGTATTTT.

The J gene is TRBJ1-6, the V gene TRBV28; D remains ambiguous. CDR1 and CDR2 from the germline V gene are MDHEN and SYDVKM. The CDR3 is made up of 12 amino acids. V was clipped by 2 bases and J by 7 bases, with 3 bases between them. CDR3 sequence (DNA): TGTGCCAGCAGTTTACGGAATTCACCCCTCCACTTT. Translated, it gives CASSLRNSPLHF.

CDR3: CASSVTLAGGPDTQYF. The CDR3 region has the DNA TGTGCCAGCAGTGTGACGCTAGCGGGGGGGCCGGATACGCAGTATTTT. This chain connects TRBV6-4 to TRBJ2-3, with 12 bases that match TRBD2. Trimming removed 4 bases from V and 6 bases from J; junction bases left unmatched: 8. This CDR3 comprises 16 residues. Germline V gives CDR1 MRHNA, CDR2 SNTAGT.

J is TRBJ1-5 and V is TRBV5-8; D might be TRBD1 (6 bases). V lost 4 bases and J lost 3, with 20 bases in between. The length of the CDR3 is 17 residues. From germline, CDR1 is SGHTS and CDR2 YDEGEE. CDR3 sequence: CASSEDSFRGHNQPQHF. CDR3 sequence (DNA): TGTGCCAGCAGCGAGGACAGTTTTAGAGGCCACAATCAGCCCCAGCATTTT. Full variable domain (missing parts from reference TRBV5-8 and TRBJ1-5): EAGVTQSPTHLIKTRGQQATLRCSPISGHTSVYWYQQALGLGLQFLLWYDEGEERNRGNFPPRFSGRQFPNYSSELNVNALELEDSALYLCASSEDSFRGHNQPQHFGDGTRLSIL.

The V and J genes are TRBV5-1 and TRBJ2-1, with D possibly TRBD2 on 5 matching bases. Germline V gene lookup returns CDR1 SGHRS and CDR2 YFSETQ. The V and J ends lost 5 bases and 14 bases respectively, with 11 bases between them. This CDR3 region has 10 residues. The CDR3 reads CASRRTCKFF. CDR3 DNA sequence: TGCGCCAGCAGGCGGACTTGTAAGTTCTTC.

This clone was seen just once. In DNA form, the CDR3 reads TGTGCCAGCAGCAAGTGCCCTAAATGGGGCAGGCTTGGCTATGGCTACACCTTC. Translated, it gives CASSKCPKWGRLGYGYTF. The chain has TRBV21-1 and TRBJ1-2; the tabulated D call, TRBD1, remains unverified against the DNA. TRBV21-1 is deemed a pseudogene. The CDR3 covers 18 residues.

This clone was seen only once. The chain carries TRBV6-5 and TRBJ2-3; D not resolved. The germline CDR1 and CDR2 sequences are MNHEY and SVGAGI. The V gene lost 5 bases and the J gene lost 4 bases, with 7 bases spanning the gap. The CDR3 runs 12 residues. Here the CDR3 DNA reads TGTGCCAGCAGTCGTTTCCCAGATACGCAGTATTTT. This translates into CASSRFPDTQYF.

The table lists this clone with a count of one. The rearrangement uses TRBV13 and TRBJ1-6; no firm D call. From germline, CDR1 is PRHDT and CDR2 FYEKMQ (reference sequence). The V end was cut by 7 bases, the J end by 0 bases, with 10 bases between. The CDR3 length is 15 residues. The CDR3 sequence: CASTREGSYNSPLHF. In DNA form, the CDR3 reads TGTGCCAGCACCCGGGAGGGCTCCTATAATTCACCCCTCCACTTT. The full variable domain, completed using reference TRBV13 and TRBJ1-6, is AAGVIQSPRHLIKEKRETATLKCYPIPRHDTVYWYQQGPGQDPQFLISFYEKMQSDKGSIPDRFSAQQFSDYHSELNMSSLELGDSALYFCASTREGSYNSPLHFGNGTRLTVT.

This chain uses TRBV7-9 with TRBJ2-5, with 7 bases that match TRBD1. Germline CDR1 and CDR2: SEHNR and FQNEAQ (reference sequence). The CDR3 is 15 residues long. J was trimmed by 0 bases and V by 6 bases; bases with no gene match: 7. This CDR3 reads CASSPRTGDQETQYF. In DNA form, the CDR3 reads TGTGCCAGCAGTCCGAGGACAGGAGACCAAGAGACCCAGTACTTC.

As for this clone: Its ends do not fully match the called genes, so a read error is possible. The chain couples TRBV5-1 to TRBJ2-4; 7 positions agree with TRBD1. Germline loops: CDR1 SGHRS, CDR2 YFSETQ. The CDR3 has 16 amino acids. CDR3 region: CASRLEGGLSKNIQYF. As DNA, the CDR3 is TGCGCCAGCAGATTGGAAGGGGGCCTTTCCAAAAACATTCAGTACTTC.

This chain connects TRBV6-5 to TRBJ2-5; 11 bases are shared with TRBD2. J was trimmed by 2 bases and V by 11 bases; bases with no gene match: 4. Germline V gene lookup returns CDR1 MNHEY and CDR2 SVGAGI. The CDR3 runs 13 residues. The CDR3 bases are TGTGCCGGTCGACTAGCGGGGCAAGAGACCCAGTACTTC. Translated, it gives CAGRLAGQETQYF.

The chain joins TRBV18 to TRBJ2-7; TRBD2 aligns across 7 bases. The CDR3 contains 18 residues. Germline V gives CDR1 KGHSH, CDR2 LQKENI. V lost 6 bases and J lost 2; bases outside the gene matches: 19. The CDR3 DNA reads as TGTGCCAGCTCCCAAGTGTTCTCCGGGGGGAGTAGCGCCTACGAGCAGTACTTC. Translation: CASSQVFSGGSSAYEQYF.

V usage is TRBV5-1 and J usage is TRBJ2-7; 8 bases are a match to TRBD1. J was trimmed by 2 bases and V by 4 bases; bases with no gene match: 8. Germline V gene data show CDR1 as SGHRS and CDR2 as YFSETQ. This CDR3 is 15 amino acids long. The CDR3 DNA reads TGCGCCAGCAGCAATTCAGGGGGCCTGACCTACGAGCAGTACTTC. It translates to CASSNSGGLTYEQYF.

This clone came up a few times. V gene TRBV7-5 combines with J gene TRBJ2-7; the D call in the table, TRBD2, was not verified against the DNA. TRBV7-5 is marked as a pseudogene. The CDR3 has 13 residues. The CDR3 sequence is CVRSRRRVREQYF. The CDR3 coding sequence is TGTGTCAGAAGCCGTAGGAGGGTCCGTGAGCAGTACTTC.

V gene TRBV7-9 combines with J gene TRBJ2-2; 8 nucleotides match TRBD1. The germline V gene encodes CDR1 SEHNR and CDR2 FQNEAQ (reference sequence). V trimming: 5 bases; J trimming: 8 bases; junction bases outside the gene matches: 10. The CDR3 sequence is 15 residues long. The CDR3 loop reads CASSPSDRGPGELFF. CDR3 coding DNA: TGTGCCAGCAGCCCATCCGACAGGGGCCCAGGGGAGCTGTTTTTT.

V and J are TRBV13 and TRBJ1-2, with D possibly matching TRBD1 (5 bases). The CDR3 spans 13 residues. Germline V lookup: CDR1 PRHDT, CDR2 FYEKMQ (reference sequence). Trimming removed 5 bases from V and 4 bases from J, with 11 bases in between. The CDR3 protein is CASSPGGTYGYTF. As DNA, the CDR3 is TGTGCCAGCAGCCCGGGCGGGACCTATGGCTACACCTTC.

The V gene is TRBV7-6, the J gene TRBJ2-2; 14 positions match TRBD2. Looked up from germline, CDR1 is SGHVS and CDR2 is FNYEAQ. This CDR3 region has 19 residues. V was clipped by 5 bases and J by 2 bases; unmatched bases: 10. CDR3 loop: CASSLPQTSGGENTGELFF. The CDR3 nucleotides read TGTGCCAGCAGCCTACCCCAGACTAGCGGGGGGGAAAACACCGGGGAGCTGTTTTTT.

The chain has TRBV6-5 and TRBJ1-6, with D tentatively TRBD1 (5 bases). V shed 0 bases and J shed 10 bases, with 13 bases lying between them. The CDR3 has 15 residues. Germline V CDR1 and CDR2: MNHEY, SVGAGI. CDR3 region: CASSYSEAQGSPLHF. The CDR3 coding sequence is TGTGCCAGCAGTTACTCAGAGGCCCAGGGATCACCCCTCCACTTT.

Comments on this clone: Mismatch with germline at one junction end may stem from a read error. The V and J genes are TRBV4-3 and TRBJ2-6; 7 bases agree with TRBD1. CDR3 length equals 16 residues. CDR1 and CDR2 (germline): LGHNA, YSLEER. For the CDR3, the DNA is TGCGCCAGCAGCCAAGGACAGGGATCTGGGGCGAACGTCCTGACTTTC. It is translated as CASSQGQGSGANVLTF.

The chain employs TRBV29-1 and TRBJ1-2; 7 bases are a match to TRBD1. V lost 1 base and J lost 8; bases outside the gene matches: 13. Germline V gene lookup returns CDR1 SQVTM and CDR2 ANQGSEA. This CDR3 is built from 15 residues. Here the CDR3 DNA reads TGCAGCGTTGAAGCATGGGGGGACAGCGCTTGGGGCTACACCTTC. Amino acids: CSVEAWGDSAWGYTF.

The V and J genes are TRBV7-9 and TRBJ2-2; 11 nucleotides match TRBD2. Unmatched junction bases numbered 12, after V lost 7 bases and J lost 2 bases. Germline V gene lookup returns CDR1 SEHNR and CDR2 FQNEAQ (reference sequence). The CDR3 covers 18 residues. CDR3 DNA sequence: TGTGCCAGCATCCCCGGGGGACTAGCGGCCATCAACACCGGGGAGCTGTTTTTT. This codes for CASIPGGLAAINTGELFF.

V and J are TRBV9 and TRBJ1-1; no clear D gene. This CDR3 is built from 14 residues. CDR1 and CDR2 (germline): SGDLS, YYNGEE. Trimming cost V 0 bases and J 5 bases, with 11 bases left between them. CDR3 DNA sequence: TGTGCCAGCAGCGTAGGTCAGATTATAACTGAAGCTTTCTTT. As protein: CASSVGQIITEAFF. The variable domain in full, with the rest retrieved from reference TRBV9 and TRBJ1-1, is DSGVTQTPKHLITATGQRVTLRCSPRSGDLSVYWYQQSLDQGLQFLIQYYNGEERAKGNILERFSAQQFPDLHSELNLSSLELGDSALYFCASSVGQIITEAFFGQGTRLTVV.

This chain links TRBV11-3 with TRBJ2-2, with 9 nucleotides matching TRBD1. The V and J ends lost 4 bases and 8 bases, in that order; junction bases with no gene match: 2. Germline V gives CDR1 SGHNT, CDR2 YENEEA. The CDR3 is 13 amino acids. This CDR3 is CASSWTGEGELFF. The CDR3 DNA reads TGTGCCAGCAGCTGGACAGGGGAAGGGGAGCTGTTTTTT.

In this sample, this clone turned up once. This chain uses TRBV2 with TRBJ1-4; D remains ambiguous. CDR3 length: 13 amino acids. The V end lost 7 bases, the J end lost 8 bases, and 14 bases lay between the germline ends. Germline V lookup: CDR1 SNHLY, CDR2 FYNNEI. CDR3 protein: CASKRDPTEKLFF. CDR3 bases: TGTGCCAGCAAAAGAGATCCTACCGAAAAACTGTTTTTT.

The chain is built from TRBV15 and TRBJ2-3, with a weak D call TRBD2 (5 bases). The CDR3 totals 14 residues. The V gene's germline CDR1 is LNHNV and CDR2 YYDKDF (reference sequence). V lost 0 bases, J lost 3 bases, and 7 bases lay in between. The CDR3 region has the DNA TGTGCCACCAGCAGAGACTTAGCGACAGATACGCAGTATTTT. Its translation is CATSRDLATDTQYF. The full variable domain, with the rest looked up from reference TRBV15 and TRBJ2-3, is DAMVIQNPRYQVTQFGKPVTLSCSQTLNHNVMYWYQQKSSQAPKLLFHYYDKDFNNEADTPDNFQSRRPNTSFCFLDIRSPGLGDTAMYLCATSRDLATDTQYFGPGTRLTVL.

This rearrangement joins TRBV9 to TRBJ2-2, with TRBD2 matching over 8 bases. CDR3 length: 16 amino acids. Germline loops: CDR1 SGDLS, CDR2 YYNGEE. Trimming took 1 base from V and 2 from J; bases not matched to a gene: 4. This chain's CDR3 is CASSVMAGGNTGELFF. CDR3 bases: TGTGCCAGCAGCGTAATGGCGGGGGGAAACACCGGGGAGCTGTTTTTT.

CDR3 nucleotides: TGTGCCAGCAGTGCCAATAGGATGGGGGCCGATCAGCCCCAGCATTTT. As protein: CASSANRMGADQPQHF. This chain connects TRBV6-1 to TRBJ1-5; perhaps TRBD1 as D (6 bases). Germline loops: CDR1 MNHNS, CDR2 SASEGT. V was clipped by 4 bases and J by 5 bases, with 18 bases between them. The CDR3 is 16 amino acids.